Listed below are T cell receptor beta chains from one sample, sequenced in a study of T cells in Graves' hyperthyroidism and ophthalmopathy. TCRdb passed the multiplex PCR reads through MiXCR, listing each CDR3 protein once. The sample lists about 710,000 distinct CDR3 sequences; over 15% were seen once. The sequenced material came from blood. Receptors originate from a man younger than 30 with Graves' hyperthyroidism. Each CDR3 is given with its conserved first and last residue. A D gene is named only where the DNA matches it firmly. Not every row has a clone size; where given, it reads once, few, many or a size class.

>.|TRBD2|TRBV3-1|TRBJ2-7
TGTGCCAGCAGCCCTACTAGCGCAGCCTACGAGCAGTACTTC
CASSPTSAAYEQYF
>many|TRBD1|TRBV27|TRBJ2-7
TGTGCCAGCAGTCGTCACCGACAGGGGGCAGGGTACGAGCAGTACTTC
CASSRHRQGAGYEQYF
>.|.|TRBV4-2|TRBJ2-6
TGTGCCAGCAGCCAAATAGTACCCTCTGGGGCCAACGTCCTGACTTTC
CASSQIVPSGANVLTF
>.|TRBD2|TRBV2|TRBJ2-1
TGTGCCAGCAGTAAATCTACCGGGACTAGCGTCTCTAGGGGGGAGCAGTTCTTC
CASSKSTGTSVSRGEQFF
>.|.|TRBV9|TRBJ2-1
TGTGCCAGCAGCGTAGGGCCATTTCAATGGGACAATGAGCAGTTCTTC
CASSVGPFQWDNEQFF
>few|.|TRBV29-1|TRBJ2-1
TGCAGCGTTGGTTGGGGGGATGAGCAGTTCTTC
CSVGWGDEQFF
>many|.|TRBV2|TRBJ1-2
TGTGCCAGCAGTGAACGGGCCGGCAGGCAACACAACTATGGCTACACCTTC
CASSERAGRQHNYGYTF
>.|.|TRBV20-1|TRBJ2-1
TGCAGTGCGAATCTGGGGCCTACCTACAATGAGCAGTTCTTC
CSANLGPTYNEQFF
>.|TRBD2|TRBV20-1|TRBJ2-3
TGCAGTGCTACCCTAGCGGGGGAGGTGGATACGCAGTATTTT
CSATLAGEVDTQYF
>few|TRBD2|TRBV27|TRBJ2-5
TGTGCCAGCAGGCCCGCTTATTCAGGACTAGATTTTTCCATTAGTACCCGTAGCGGGACCCAGTACTTC
CASRPAYSGLDFSISTRSGTQYF
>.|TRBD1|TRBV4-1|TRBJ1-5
TGCGCCAGCAGCCACGGGACAGCGTACGGCAATCAGCCCCAGCATTTT
CASSHGTAYGNQPQHF
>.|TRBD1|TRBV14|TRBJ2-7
TGTGCCAGCAGCCCAAATACAGGGGACGAGCAGTACTTC
CASSPNTGDEQYF
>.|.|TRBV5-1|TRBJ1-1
TGCGCCAGCAGCTTGATCGGGGGTATGAACACTGAAGCTTTCTTT
CASSLIGGMNTEAFF
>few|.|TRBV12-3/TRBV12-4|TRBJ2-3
TGTGCCACCACGTTTGGTCCGAGCACAGATACGCAGTATTTT
CATTFGPSTDTQYF
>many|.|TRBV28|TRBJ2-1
TGTGCCAGCTGTTTACTCTACAATGAGCAGTTCTTC
CASCLLYNEQFF
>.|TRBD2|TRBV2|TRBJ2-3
TGTGCCAGCAGTCGGGGGCCTAGCGGGAGCCCAGATACGCAGTATTTT
CASSRGPSGSPDTQYF
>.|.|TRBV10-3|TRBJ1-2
TGTGCCATCAGAGACACGGACACGCTTGGGCGCTATGGCTACACCTTC
CAIRDTDTLGRYGYTF
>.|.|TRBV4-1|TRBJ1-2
TGCGCCAGCAGCCAACAGACAGCCCTCATCCACTATGGCTACACCTTC
CASSQQTALIHYGYTF
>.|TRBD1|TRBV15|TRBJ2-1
TGTGCCACCAGCAGGGATAGACAAACCGGGACAGGGGGGTTCAATGAGCAGTTCTTC
CATSRDRQTGTGGFNEQFF
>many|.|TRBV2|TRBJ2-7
TGTGCCAGCAATTACCCTACCTACGAGCAGTACTTC
CASNYPTYEQYF
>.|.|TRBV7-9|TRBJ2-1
TGTGCCAGCAGCGCCAACCCCCCGAGGGATGAGCAGTTCTTC
CASSANPPRDEQFF
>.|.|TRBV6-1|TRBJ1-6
TGTGCCAGCAGTCGGAGCGATTCACCCCTCCACTTT
CASSRSDSPLHF
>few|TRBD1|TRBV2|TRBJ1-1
TGTGCCAGCAGCCGGGGGACAGGGAATTCCGAGACTGAAGCTTTCTTT
CASSRGTGNSETEAFF
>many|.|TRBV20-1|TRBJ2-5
TGCAGTGCCAAACGGGGGCCAGAGACCCAGTACTTC
CSAKRGPETQYF
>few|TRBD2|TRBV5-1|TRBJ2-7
TGCGCCAGCAGCTCTCGGACTAGCGCCTACGAGCAGTACTTC
CASSSRTSAYEQYF
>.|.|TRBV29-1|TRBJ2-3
TGCAGCGGTGGTCGGGTCTCAGATACGCAGTATTTT
CSGGRVSDTQYF
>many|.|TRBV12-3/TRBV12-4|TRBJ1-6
TGTGCCAGCAGTTTGCGCCTGGTGGGGAGCTCCTATAATTCACCCCTCCACTTT
CASSLRLVGSSYNSPLHF
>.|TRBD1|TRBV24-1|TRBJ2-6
TGTGCCACCAGTGCTACCTCCGGGACAGGGAACTCTGGGGCCAACGTCCTGACTTTC
CATSATSGTGNSGANVLTF
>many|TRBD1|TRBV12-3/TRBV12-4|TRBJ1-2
TGTGCCAGCAGACATGGGACAGCGTATGGCTACACCTTC
CASRHGTAYGYTF
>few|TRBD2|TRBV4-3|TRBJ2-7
TGCGCCAGCAGCCAAGAGACTAGCGGTTACTACGAGCAGTACTTC
CASSQETSGYYEQYF
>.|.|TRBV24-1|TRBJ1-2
TGTGCCACCAGTGATTTACAGTATGCTGGCTGCACCTTC
CATSDLQYAGCTF
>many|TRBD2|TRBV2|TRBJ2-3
TGTGCCAGCAGTGCAGGCCCCCGGGAGGCAACCACAGATACGCAGTATTTT
CASSAGPREATTDTQYF
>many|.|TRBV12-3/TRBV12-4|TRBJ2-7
TGTGCCAGCAGTCAGGGTGATCTATACGAGCAGTACTTC
CASSQGDLYEQYF
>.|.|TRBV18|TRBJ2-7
TGTGCCGGCTCACCCCCCTCGTCCTACGAGCAGTACTTC
CAGSPPSSYEQYF
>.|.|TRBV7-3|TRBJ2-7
TGTGCCAGCCCCCAGAGAACCGAGGGGGTTTCCTACGAGCAGTACTTC
CASPQRTEGVSYEQYF
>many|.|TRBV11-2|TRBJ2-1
TGTGCCAGCAGCATAGACAGTTACAATGAGCAGTTCTTC
CASSIDSYNEQFF
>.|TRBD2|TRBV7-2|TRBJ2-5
TGTGCCAGCAGCCCGAGCGTGCCAGGGAGGGTAGAGTACTTC
CASSPSVPGRVEYF
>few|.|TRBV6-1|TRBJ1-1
TGTGCCAGCACCAATACTCAGGGGACCGAAGCTTTCTTT
CASTNTQGTEAFF
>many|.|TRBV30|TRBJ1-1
TGTGCCTGGAGCCTCCCACCGGGGAGGGGGAACACTGAAGCTTTCTTT
CAWSLPPGRGNTEAFF
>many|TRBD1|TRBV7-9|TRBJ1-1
TGTGCCGGCGACAGGGAAGCGGCCTACACTGAAGCTTTCTTT
CAGDREAAYTEAFF
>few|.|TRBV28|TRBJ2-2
TGTGCCAGCAGTTTAAGGACCGTTGCCGGGGAGCTGTTTTTT
CASSLRTVAGELFF
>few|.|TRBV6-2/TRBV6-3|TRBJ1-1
TGTGCCAGCAGCCAATACAGGGCCACTGAAGCTTTCTTT
CASSQYRATEAFF
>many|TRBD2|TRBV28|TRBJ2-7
TGTGCCAGCAGGCCTTTAGCGGGAGGGTACGAGCAGTACTTC
CASRPLAGGYEQYF
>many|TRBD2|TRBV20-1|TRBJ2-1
TGCAGTGCTCTTAGCGGGCTCCGGTACAATGAGCAGTTCTTC
CSALSGLRYNEQFF
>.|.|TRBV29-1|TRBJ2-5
TGCAGCGCAGAAGGGACTGAGTACCAAGAGACCCAGTACTTC
CSAEGTEYQETQYF
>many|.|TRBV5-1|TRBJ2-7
TGCGCCAGCAGCGTCCGGGGTCCCTACTACGAGCAGTACTTC
CASSVRGPYYEQYF